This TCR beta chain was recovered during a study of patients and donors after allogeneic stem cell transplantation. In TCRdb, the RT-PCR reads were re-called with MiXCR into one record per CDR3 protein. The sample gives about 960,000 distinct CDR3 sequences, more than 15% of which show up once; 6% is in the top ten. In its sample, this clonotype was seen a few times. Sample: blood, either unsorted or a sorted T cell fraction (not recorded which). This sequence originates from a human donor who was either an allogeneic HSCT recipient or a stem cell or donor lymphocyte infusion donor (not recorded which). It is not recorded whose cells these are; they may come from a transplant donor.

CDR3 residues: CASSFIPSANPYNEQFF. DNA of the CDR3: TGTGCCAGCAGTTTCATCCCCTCCGCAAATCCTTACAATGAGCAGTTCTTC. The chain is built from TRBV27 and TRBJ2-1; D is unresolved. This CDR3 region has 17 residues. CDR1 is MNHEY and CDR2 is SMNVEV in the germline V gene (reference sequence). V lost 3 bases, J lost 4 bases, and 19 bases lay in between.